The T cell receptor (beta chain) under discussion was sequenced for a study of T cells in Graves' hyperthyroidism and ophthalmopathy. Trimming took 4 bases from V and 4 from J, leaving 16 bases between them. The CDR3 runs to 16 residues. CDR1 is MGHDK, CDR2 SYGVNS, per germline. Regarding the study as a whole: Ophthalmopathy was distinguished from stable hyperthyroidism by 13 V-J signatures.

This clonotype was detected many times. Its antigen remains unidentified. TCR beta CDR3 region amplification was performed from RNA transcripts. The primer set for the first-round RT-PCR of the TCR CDR3 was HTBI. TCRdb re-called the multiplex PCR reads with MiXCR, one entry per CDR3 protein. The repertoire holds around 720,000 distinct CDR3 sequences, around a third seen once, with about a third in the top ten. The study based diagnoses on clinical symptoms, serum thyroxine and TRAb, thyroid ultrasound and orbital computed tomography. The sequence was collected from a woman aged 40 to 49 with Graves' hyperthyroidism. The chain recombines TRBV25-1 with TRBJ2-2; D ambiguous. Sequences were obtained from blood. DNA for the CDR3: TGTGCCAGCAGTGCCCCCCGGACGTACGTCACCGGGGAGCTGTTTTTT. It translates to CASSAPRTYVTGELFF.